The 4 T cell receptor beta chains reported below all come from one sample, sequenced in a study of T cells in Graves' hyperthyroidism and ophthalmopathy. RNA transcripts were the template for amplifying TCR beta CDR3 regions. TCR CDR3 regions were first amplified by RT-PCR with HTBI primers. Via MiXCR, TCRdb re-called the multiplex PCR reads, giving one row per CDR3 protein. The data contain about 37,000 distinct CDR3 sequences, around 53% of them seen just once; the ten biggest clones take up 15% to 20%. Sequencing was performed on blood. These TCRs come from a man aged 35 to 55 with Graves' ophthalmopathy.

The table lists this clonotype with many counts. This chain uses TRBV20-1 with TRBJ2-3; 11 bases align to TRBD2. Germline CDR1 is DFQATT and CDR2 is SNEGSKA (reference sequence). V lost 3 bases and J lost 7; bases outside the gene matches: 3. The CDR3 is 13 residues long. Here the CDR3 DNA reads TGCAGTGCTAGTAGCGGGAGGGGGAATACGCAGTATTTT. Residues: CSASSGRGNTQYF.

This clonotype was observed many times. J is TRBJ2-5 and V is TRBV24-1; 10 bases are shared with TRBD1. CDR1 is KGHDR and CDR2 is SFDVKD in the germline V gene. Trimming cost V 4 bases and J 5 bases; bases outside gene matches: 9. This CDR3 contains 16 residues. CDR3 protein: CATSEFDRGREETQYF. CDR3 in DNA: TGTGCCACCAGTGAGTTCGACAGGGGGCGCGAGGAGACCCAGTACTTC.

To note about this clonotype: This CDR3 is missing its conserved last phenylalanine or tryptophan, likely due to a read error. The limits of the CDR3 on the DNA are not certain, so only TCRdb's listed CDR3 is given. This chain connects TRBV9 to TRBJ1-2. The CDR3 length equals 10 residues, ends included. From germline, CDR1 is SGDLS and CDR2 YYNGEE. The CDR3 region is CASSVVGLAG.

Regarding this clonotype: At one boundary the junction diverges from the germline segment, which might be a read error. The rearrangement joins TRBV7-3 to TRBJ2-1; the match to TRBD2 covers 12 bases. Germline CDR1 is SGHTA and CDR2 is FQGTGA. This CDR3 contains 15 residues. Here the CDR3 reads CASSPTSGSYSEQLF. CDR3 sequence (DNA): TGTGCCAGCAGCCCGACTAGCGGGAGCTACAGTGAGCAGCTCTTC.